The present T cell receptor beta chain was sequenced within a study of graft-versus-host responses after intestinal transplantation (dated by TCRdb to the early 2020s). For context, the study as a whole: Multivisceral, liver-intestinal, or isolated intestinal transplants were received by the recipients. Anti-thymocyte globulin induction was given to all recipients, followed by maintenance tacrolimus and steroids for 2 to 4 years. Alloreactive clones were identified by sequencing pre-transplant mixed lymphocyte reaction products and comparing them with unstimulated pre-transplant donor and recipient T cells. Graft-versus-host and host-versus-graft alloreactive T cell clones were tracked in the graft, circulation and bone marrow after intestinal transplantation using bulk TCR-beta CDR3 sequencing. Rather than being sequenced by the commercial service, samples from three later patients were sequenced in-house on an Illumina MiSeq and processed with MiXCR. Donor T cell macrochimerism was defined as a peak of at least 4% donor T cells among recipient peripheral blood mononuclear cells. The cohort enrolled about two dozen intestinal transplant recipients, one of whom was a retransplant, and a few patients without pretransplant specimens were excluded. The paper as a whole reports these results and caveats: GvH clones were detected in recipient bone marrow, and some appeared earlier in ileal mucosa or blood, consistent with an intestinal mucosal origin. High GvH to HvG T cell clonal ratios were observed in the allografts of patients with donor T cell macrochimerism. Early after transplant, peak levels of circulating GvH clones were found to be associated with declines in HvG clones. The relatively low number and heterogeneity of intestinal transplant patients limited the conclusions.

What this sample's time point label stands for: cells obtained before transplantation from donor or recipient. CD3+CD4+ and CD3+CD8+ populations were FACS-sorted from unstimulated pre-transplant donor and recipient cells taken from spleen or lymph nodes. The library was produced with the immunoSEQ multiplex PCR assay. For most patients, genomic DNA was isolated using the Qiagen DNeasy Blood and Tissue Kit and was shipped frozen to Adaptive Biotechnologies for TCR sequencing. High-throughput TCR-beta CDR3 sequencing of genomic DNA from most patients was performed by Adaptive Biotechnologies. The published analysis was carried out like this. TCR sequencing data for roughly 18 patients were retrieved from Adaptive's ImmunoSEQ software; a few other patients were processed with MiXCR and VDJtools. CD4 versus CD8 sorting errors were corrected by removing sequences found in both subsets at a frequency ratio below 5:1. CDR3 nucleotide sequences shared between donor and recipient were removed because the origin of such sequences could not be assigned. At least 2-fold expansion over unstimulated cells and a minimum CFSE-low frequency of 0.002% (template counts) or 0.001% (read counts) were required for clones to be classified as alloreactive. Clones detected in sequenced pre-transplant spleen, lymph node, or MLR CFSE-low populations of the donor or recipient were defined as mappable. The cumulative frequency of alloreactive clones was calculated as a percentage of all sequences, weighted by copy number. Entries here come from immuneACCESS through TCRdb and include only in-frame sequences with V and J called. Some clones fail to appear in such tables; in the studies checked, an unresolved V gene covers under half of the shortfall, and the cause of the remainder is unknown. V and J calls and clone size are copied from that table; D and trimming were computed from the DNA. The sample data list about 86,000 clones, and roughly 91% of these were observed just once. The ten largest clones represent approximately 0.48% of the sample.

Taken from the germline V gene, the CDR1 and CDR2 loops are MNHEY and SVGAGI. The CDR3 runs 13 amino acids, cysteine and phenylalanine included. Only the CDR3 region is kept as DNA, spanning 39 bases read in frame from base 1. Deletion took 2 bases off V and 2 bases off J, with a span of 7 bases between the germline ends. In this sample, this clone turned up once. Its antigen remains unidentified. No base quality information exists; no much larger clone differs at one position. The chain joins TRBV6-5 to TRBJ2-7; TRBD2 might be the D gene, on 6 matching bases. This TCR derives from a human donor who received an intestinal transplant. The starting material was unstimulated CD8+ T cells sorted from spleen or lymph node cells, obtained before intestinal transplant. The nucleotide sequence is given as TGTGCCAGCAGTTACGGACTAACCTACGAGCAGTACTTC. It codes for CASSYGLTYEQYF.